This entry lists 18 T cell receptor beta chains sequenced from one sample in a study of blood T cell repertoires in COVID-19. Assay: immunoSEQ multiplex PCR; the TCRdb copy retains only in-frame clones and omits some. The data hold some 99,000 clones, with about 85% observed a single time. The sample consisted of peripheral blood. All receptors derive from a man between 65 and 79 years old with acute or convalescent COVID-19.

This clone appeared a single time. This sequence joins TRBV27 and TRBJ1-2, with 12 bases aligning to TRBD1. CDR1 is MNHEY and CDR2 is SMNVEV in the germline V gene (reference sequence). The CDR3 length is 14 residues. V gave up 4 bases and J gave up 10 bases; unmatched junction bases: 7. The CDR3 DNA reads TGTGCCAGCAGTTCCCAACCGGGACAGGGGGCCTACACCTTC. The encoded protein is CASSSQPGQGAYTF.

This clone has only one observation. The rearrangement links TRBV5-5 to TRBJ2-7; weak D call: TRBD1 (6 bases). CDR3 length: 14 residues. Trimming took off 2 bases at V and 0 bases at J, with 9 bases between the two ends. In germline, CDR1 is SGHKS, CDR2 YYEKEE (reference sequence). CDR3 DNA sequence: TGTGCCAGCAGCTTCGACAGGCTCTCCTACGAGCAGTACGTC. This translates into CASSFDRLSYEQYV.

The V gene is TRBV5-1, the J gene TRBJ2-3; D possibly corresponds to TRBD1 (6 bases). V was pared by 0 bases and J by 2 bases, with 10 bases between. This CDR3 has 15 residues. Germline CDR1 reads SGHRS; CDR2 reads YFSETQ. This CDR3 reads CASSLEQGNTDTQYF. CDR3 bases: TGCGCCAGCAGCTTGGAACAGGGAAACACAGATACGCAGTATTTT. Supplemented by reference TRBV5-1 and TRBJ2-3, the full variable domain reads KAGVTQTPRYLIKTRGQQVTLSCSPISGHRSVSWYQQTPGQGLQFLFEYFSETQRNKGNFPGRFSGRQFSNSRSEMNVSTLELGDSALYLCASSLEQGNTDTQYFGPGTRLTVL.

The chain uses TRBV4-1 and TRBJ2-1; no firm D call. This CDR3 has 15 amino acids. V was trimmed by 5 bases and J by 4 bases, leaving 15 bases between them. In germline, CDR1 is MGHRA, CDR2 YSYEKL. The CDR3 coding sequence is TGCGCCAGCAGCATCGAAGACTTCGCTTACAATGAGCAGTTCTTC. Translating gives CASSIEDFAYNEQFF.

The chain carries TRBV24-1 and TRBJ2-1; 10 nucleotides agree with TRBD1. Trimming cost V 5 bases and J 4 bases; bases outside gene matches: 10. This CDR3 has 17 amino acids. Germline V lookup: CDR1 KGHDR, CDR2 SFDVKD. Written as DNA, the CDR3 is TGTGCCACCAGTGGTACCGACAGGGGGCTATTGTACAATGAGCAGTTCTTC. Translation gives CATSGTDRGLLYNEQFF.

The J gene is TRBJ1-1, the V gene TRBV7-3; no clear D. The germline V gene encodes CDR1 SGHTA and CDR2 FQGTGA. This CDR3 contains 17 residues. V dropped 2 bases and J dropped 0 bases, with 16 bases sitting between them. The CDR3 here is CASSLLGGRALNTEAFF. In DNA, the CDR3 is TGTGCCAGCAGCTTATTGGGCGGGCGGGCTCTGAACACTGAAGCTTTCTTT.

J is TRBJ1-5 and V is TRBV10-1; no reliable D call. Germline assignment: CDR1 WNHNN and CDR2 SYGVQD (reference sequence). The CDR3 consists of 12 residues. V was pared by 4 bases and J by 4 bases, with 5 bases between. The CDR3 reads CASSVLNQPQHF. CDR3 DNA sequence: TGCGCCAGCAGTGTACTAAATCAGCCCCAGCATTTT.

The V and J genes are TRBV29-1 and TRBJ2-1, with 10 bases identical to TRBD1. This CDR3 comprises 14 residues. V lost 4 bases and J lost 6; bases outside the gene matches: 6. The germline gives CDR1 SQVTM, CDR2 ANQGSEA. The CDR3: CSVGDRGERNEQFF. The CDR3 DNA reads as TGCAGCGTTGGGGACAGGGGTGAACGCAATGAGCAGTTCTTC.

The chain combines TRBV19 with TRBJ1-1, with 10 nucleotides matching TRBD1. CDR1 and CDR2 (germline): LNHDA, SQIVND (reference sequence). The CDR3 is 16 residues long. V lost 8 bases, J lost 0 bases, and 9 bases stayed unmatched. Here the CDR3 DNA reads TGTGCCAGTTGGACAGGGGGTCCCCGGATGAACACTGAAGCTTTCTTT. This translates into CASWTGGPRMNTEAFF.

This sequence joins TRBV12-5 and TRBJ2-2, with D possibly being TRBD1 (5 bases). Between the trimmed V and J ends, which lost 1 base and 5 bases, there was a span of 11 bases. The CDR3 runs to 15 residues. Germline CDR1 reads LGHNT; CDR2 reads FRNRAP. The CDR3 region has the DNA TGTGCTAGTGGTTTGGGCCAGGGCACTACCGGGGAGCTGTTTTTT. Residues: CASGLGQGTTGELFF.

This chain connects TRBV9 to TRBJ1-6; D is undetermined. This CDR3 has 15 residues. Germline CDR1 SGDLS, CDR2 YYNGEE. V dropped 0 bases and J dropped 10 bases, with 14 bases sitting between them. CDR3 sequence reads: CASSVEEGLGSPLHF. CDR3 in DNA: TGTGCCAGCAGCGTAGAGGAGGGATTAGGATCACCCCTCCACTTT. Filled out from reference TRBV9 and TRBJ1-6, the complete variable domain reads DSGVTQTPKHLITATGQRVTLRCSPRSGDLSVYWYQQSLDQGLQFLIQYYNGEERAKGNILERFSAQQFPDLHSELNLSSLELGDSALYFCASSVEEGLGSPLHFGNGTRLTVT.

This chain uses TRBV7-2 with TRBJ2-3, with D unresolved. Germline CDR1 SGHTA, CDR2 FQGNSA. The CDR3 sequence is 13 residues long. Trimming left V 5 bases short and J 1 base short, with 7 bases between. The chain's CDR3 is CASSTDRTDTQYF. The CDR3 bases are TGTGCCAGCAGCACAGACCGCACAGATACGCAGTATTTT. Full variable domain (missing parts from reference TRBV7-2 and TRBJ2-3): GAGVSQSPSNKVTEKGKDVELRCDPISGHTALYWYRQSLGQGLEFLIYFQGNSAPDKSGLPSDRFSAERTGGSVSTLTIQRTQQEDSAVYLCASSTDRTDTQYFGPGTRLTVL.

DNA for the CDR3: TGTGCCAGCAGTTTATCGGGGTACGAGCAGTACTTC. Encoded protein: CASSLSGYEQYF. The V gene is TRBV12-3 or TRBV12-4, the J gene TRBJ2-7; D may be TRBD2 (5 bases). V shed 2 bases and J shed 4 bases, with 6 bases lying between them. This CDR3 region has 12 residues.

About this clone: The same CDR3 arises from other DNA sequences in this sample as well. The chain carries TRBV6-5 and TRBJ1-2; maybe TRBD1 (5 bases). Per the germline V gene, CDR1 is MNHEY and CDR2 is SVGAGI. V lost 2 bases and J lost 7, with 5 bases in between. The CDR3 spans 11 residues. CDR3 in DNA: TGTGCCAGCAGTTACAGGGGTGGCTACACCTTC. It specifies CASSYRGGYTF.

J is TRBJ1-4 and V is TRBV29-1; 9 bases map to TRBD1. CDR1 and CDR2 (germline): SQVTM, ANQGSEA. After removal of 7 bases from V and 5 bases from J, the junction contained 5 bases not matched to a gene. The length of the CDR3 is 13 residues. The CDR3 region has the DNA TGCAGCGCATTGACAGGGGGGAATGAAAAACTGTTTTTT. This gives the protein CSALTGGNEKLFF.

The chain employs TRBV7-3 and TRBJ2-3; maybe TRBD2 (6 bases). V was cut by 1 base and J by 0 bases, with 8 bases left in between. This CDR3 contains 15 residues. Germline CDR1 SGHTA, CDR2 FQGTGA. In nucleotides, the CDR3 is TGTGCCAGCAGCTTAAGCGGGGTGAGCACAGATACGCAGTATTTT. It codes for CASSLSGVSTDTQYF. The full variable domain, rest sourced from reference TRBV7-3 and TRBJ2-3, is GAGVSQTPSNKVTEKGKYVELRCDPISGHTALYWYRQSLGQGPEFLIYFQGTGAADDSGLPNDRFFAVRPEGSVSTLKIQRTERGDSAVYLCASSLSGVSTDTQYFGPGTRLTVL.

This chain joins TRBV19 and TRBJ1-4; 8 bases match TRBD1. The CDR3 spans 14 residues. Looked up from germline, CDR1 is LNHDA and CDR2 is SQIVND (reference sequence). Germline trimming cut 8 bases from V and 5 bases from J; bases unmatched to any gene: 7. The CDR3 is CASSLDRGNEKLFF. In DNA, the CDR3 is TGTGCCAGTTCCCTTGACAGGGGAAATGAAAAACTGTTTTTT.

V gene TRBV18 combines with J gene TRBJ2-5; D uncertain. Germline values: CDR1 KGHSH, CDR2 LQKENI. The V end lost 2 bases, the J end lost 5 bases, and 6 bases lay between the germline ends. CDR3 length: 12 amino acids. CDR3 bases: TGTGCCAGCTCACCAGGGCTCGAGACCCAGTACTTC. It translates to CASSPGLETQYF. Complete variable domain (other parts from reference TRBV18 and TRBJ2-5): NAGVMQNPRHLVRRRGQEARLRCSPMKGHSHVYWYRQLPEEGLKFMVYLQKENIIDESGMPKERFSAEFPKEGPSILRIQQVVRGDSAAYFCASSPGLETQYFGPGTRLLVL.